The 4 T cell receptor beta chains in this list originate from one sample, sequenced in a study of T-cell reconstitution after alpha-beta-depleted transplantation in children. A TCRbeta library incorporating unique molecular identifiers was prepared. Each CDR3 protein gets one entry after TCRdb re-called the PCR reads with MiXCR. The sample includes about 200,000 distinct CDR3 sequences, about 6% of them seen just once. The material sequenced was PBMCs, taken before TCRalphabeta/CD19-depleted stem cell transplant. These receptor sequences come from a girl under three years old with combined immunodeficiency, due to receive a stem cell transplant.

Details on this clonotype: This may arise from a read error, as a much more abundant clone is one base away. The gene calls are TRBV29-1 and TRBJ1-4; maybe TRBD1 (5 bases). The V and J ends lost 7 bases and 0 bases respectively, with 21 bases between them. Germline V CDR1 and CDR2: SQVTM, ANQGSEA. This CDR3 has 17 amino acids. The CDR3 protein is CSAAGAAAYSTNEKLFF. The CDR3 coding sequence is TGCAGCGCAGCCGGGGCAGCTGCGTATTCAACTAATGAAAAACTGTTTTTT.

This clonotype was seen at least ten times. The gene calls are TRBV29-1 and TRBJ2-5, with no clear D. CDR1 and CDR2 (germline): SQVTM, ANQGSEA. V lost 4 bases and J lost 1, with 7 bases in between. This CDR3 comprises 12 residues. The CDR3 protein is CSVVGSQETQYF. CDR3 bases: TGCAGCGTTGTGGGCAGCCAAGAGACCCAGTACTTC.

The chain couples TRBV4-3 to TRBJ2-3, with 10 bases aligning to TRBD2. Germline V gives CDR1 LGHNA, CDR2 YSLEER. There are 14 residues in the CDR3. J was trimmed by 0 bases and V by 8 bases; bases with no gene match: 2. The CDR3 region is CASRSGGSTDTQYF. The CDR3 bases are TGCGCCAGCCGTAGCGGGGGGAGCACAGATACGCAGTATTTT.

This clonotype has more than one count but fewer than ten. The rearrangement joins TRBV6-5 to TRBJ2-7; D not certain. CDR3 length equals 13 residues. The V end was cut by 2 bases, the J end by 3 bases, with 8 bases between. CDR1 MNHEY and CDR2 SVGAGI come from the germline V gene. CDR3 coding DNA: TGTGCCAGCAGTTACGGATTAGACTACGAGCAGTACTTC. Its protein is CASSYGLDYEQYF.